This TCR beta chain was profiled in a study of Ad26.COV2.S vaccination and SARS-CoV-2 variants. Whole-study context: Donor got 5x10^10 or 1x10^11 viral particles of Ad26.COV2.S.

This CDR3 is built from 13 residues. V lost 1 base and J lost 3, with 6 bases in between. Germline CDR1 reads SNHLY; CDR2 reads FYNNEI. About this clone itself: Its cognate antigen is unknown.

The treatment is: roughly 20 received Ad26.COV2.S at low or high dose, single or two shots; a few received placebo; per-sample allocation not given. Repertoires come from day 63 after the first vaccine or placebo injection. The study's findings and limits: Post-vaccination spike-specific CD8+ and CD4+ T cell responses reportedly had substantial breadth. Non-spike TCR breadth was similar in vaccine and placebo recipients.

Clones were sequenced by immunoSEQ multiplex PCR, and TCRdb holds only the in-frame ones, with some missing. Of some 450,000 clones listed, less than 95% were seen once; the top ten hold around 4.2%. This receptor was taken from a person aged 18-60 years who received the Ad26.COV2.S COVID-19 vaccine or a placebo. The sample was peripheral blood, taken in a trial of Ad26.COV2.S vaccine versus placebo. The J gene is TRBJ2-5, the V gene TRBV2, with D perhaps being TRBD1 or TRBD2 (5 bases each). Written as DNA, the CDR3 is TGTGCCAGCAGTGAAGGAGGGGAAGAGACCCAGTACTTC. It is translated as CASSEGGEETQYF. The full variable domain, with the rest looked up from reference TRBV2 and TRBJ2-5, is EPEVTQTPSHQVTQMGQEVILRCVPISNHLYFYWYRQILGQKVEFLVSFYNNEISEKSEIFDDQFSVERPDGSNFTLKIRSTKLEDSAMYFCASSEGGEETQYFGPGTRLLVL.